Listed below are T cell receptor beta chains from one sample, sequenced in a study of blood T cell repertoires in COVID-19. Sequencing was performed with immunoSEQ multiplex PCR; in TCRdb, only in-frame clones are kept and a portion is missing. Altogether 55,000 to 70,000 clones are present, 70% to 90% being singletons, with the ten largest covering 3.4%. Source material: peripheral blood. These receptors all come from a woman aged 50 to 60 with COVID-19, enrolled during active disease. Both conserved end residues are part of each CDR3. D genes are given only for firm matches. For some rows the clone size is stated as once, few or many, or as a class when expanded; others skip it.

TRBV3-1/TRBV3-2	TRBD1	.	TRBJ2-7	TGTGCCAGCAGCCCCCTGGGACAGGGGACCTACGAGCAGTACTTC	CASSPLGQGTYEQYF
TRBV5-4	.	once	TRBJ1-2	TGTGCCAGCAGCTGGGACACTAACTATGGCTACACCTTC	CASSWDTNYGYTF
TRBV19	.	.	TRBJ1-2	TGTGCCAGTAGTAGACAAGGCTATGGCTACACCTTC	CASSRQGYGYTF
TRBV3-1/TRBV3-2	.	once	TRBJ1-5	TGTGCCAGCAGCCAGGCCAACTCGGGATTAGGTCAGCCCCAGCATTTT	CASSQANSGLGQPQHF
TRBV18	.	.	TRBJ1-4	TGTGCCAGCTCACCGAGGAGTAATGAAAAACTGTTTTTT	CASSPRSNEKLFF
TRBV6-5	TRBD1	few	TRBJ1-5	TGTGCCAGCAGTAATACAGGGGGTGGTCAGCCCCAGCATTTT	CASSNTGGGQPQHF
TRBV12-3/TRBV12-4	.	once	TRBJ2-5	TGTGCCAGCACCTATACGTGGGAGACCCAGTACTTC	CASTYTWETQYF
TRBV7-9	.	.	TRBJ2-2	TGTGCCAGCAGCCCTACAGGGCTCAGCACCGGGGAGCTGTTTTTT	CASSPTGLSTGELFF
TRBV6-5	.	.	TRBJ2-7	TGTGCCAGCAGTACAGGGTACGAGCAGTACTTC	CASSTGYEQYF
TRBV11-3	.	.	TRBJ1-6	TGTGCCAGCAGTTCGTCCGGGGGAACCCTCCACTTT	CASSSSGGTLHF
TRBV19	TRBD2	.	TRBJ2-1	TGTGCCAGTAGTAAGCATAGCGGGGGACTCTACAATGAGCAGTTCTTC	CASSKHSGGLYNEQFF
TRBV6-1	TRBD1	once	TRBJ2-2	TGTGCCAGCAGTGGCCTCAGGGGGCAACGGACCGGGGAGCTGTTTTTT	CASSGLRGQRTGELFF
TRBV3-1/TRBV3-2	.	once	TRBJ1-3	TGTGCCAGCAGCCAAGTACAGGGTACTGGAAACACCATATATTTT	CASSQVQGTGNTIYF
TRBV21-1	.	once	TRBJ2-7	TGTGCCGGGGGGAAGAGACAGGGGCGAACCTACGAGCAGTACTTC	CAGGKRQGRTYEQYF
TRBV15	.	.	TRBJ2-5	TGTGCCACCGTGGGTAGCGGAAAAGAGACCCAGTACTTC	CATVGSGKETQYF
TRBV28	TRBD1	.	TRBJ1-6	TGTGCCAGCAGAGGACAGGTTGATAGATTCCGTAATTCACCCCTCCACTTT	CASRGQVDRFRNSPLHF
TRBV6-6	TRBD1	.	TRBJ1-2	TGTGCCAGCAGCCGACAGGGCGATGGCTACACCTTC	CASSRQGDGYTF
TRBV5-1	TRBD2	few	TRBJ2-2	TGCGCCAGCAGCCCGGGACTAGCGACCGGGGAGCTGTTTTTT	CASSPGLATGELFF
TRBV29-1	TRBD1	once	TRBJ2-7	TGCAGCGTTGGGACAGGGTTAGCCTACGAGCAGTACTTC	CSVGTGLAYEQYF
TRBV5-1	TRBD1	.	TRBJ2-3	TGCGCCAGCAGCCTACGGACAGGGGCTAGCACAGATACGCAGTATTTT	CASSLRTGASTDTQYF
TRBV5-6	.	once	TRBJ1-6	TGTGCCAGCACCCGAGTTGGCTCCTATAATTCACCCCTCCACTTT	CASTRVGSYNSPLHF
TRBV7-9	TRBD1	.	TRBJ1-2	TGTGCCAGCAGCTTTGGGGACAGGGTTGGCTACACCTTC	CASSFGDRVGYTF
TRBV10-3	.	.	TRBJ1-2	TGTGCCATCAGTGAGTCGGGGGGGTACCTCCACTATGGCTACACCTTC	CAISESGGYLHYGYTF
TRBV5-1	TRBD1	.	TRBJ1-4	TGCGCCAGCAGCTCCAACTCACAGGGGGTTAATGAAAAACTGTTTTTT	CASSSNSQGVNEKLFF
TRBV7-8	.	.	TRBJ1-2	TGTGCCAGCAGCTTAGGGCACAATAACTATGGCTACACCTTC	CASSLGHNNYGYTF
TRBV19	TRBD2	.	TRBJ2-6	TGTGCCAGTAGTACGAGACTAGCAGCTGGGGCCAACGTCCTGACTTTC	CASSTRLAAGANVLTF
TRBV6-6	TRBD1	.	TRBJ2-2	TGTGCCAGCAGTGACCCGGGACAGGGTACCGGGGAGCTGTTTTTT	CASSDPGQGTGELFF
TRBV7-3	.	.	TRBJ1-6	TGTGCCAGCAGCTTAGGCCCGGACACCCGTATCCACTTT	CASSLGPDTRIHF